The 20 T cell receptor beta chains below all came from one sample that was sequenced in a study of blood T cells in healthy people across ages. Then a second PCR, running roughly 6 to 11 cycles, was carried out with a sample-barcoded 5' primer and a J-beta primer mix. Each CDR3 protein is one row after TCRdb ran MiXCR on the 5' RACE reads. The data show hundreds of thousands of distinct CDR3 sequences, roughly 53% seen once. Sequencing was carried out using blood. These receptors all stem from a man aged 60-69 years in good health.

This clonotype was seen only a few times. The V call is TRBV29-1, the J call TRBJ2-1; 12 bases line up with TRBD2. V was pared by 7 bases and J by 7 bases, with 8 bases of the junction left unmatched. There are 14 residues in the CDR3. The germline V gene encodes CDR1 SQVTM and CDR2 ANQGSEA. In DNA, the CDR3 is TGCAGCGCAAGTCTAGCGGGGGGGTCGAATGAGCAGTTCTTC. Residues: CSASLAGGSNEQFF.

This clonotype was detected only a few times. V usage is TRBV7-2 and J usage is TRBJ2-6; 7 bases are a match to TRBD2. CDR3 length: 15 residues. CDR1 is SGHTA and CDR2 is FQGNSA in the germline V gene. V trimming: 5 bases; J trimming: 2 bases; junction bases outside the gene matches: 3. The CDR3 region is CASSNGGAGANVLTF. CDR3 sequence (DNA): TGTGCCAGCAGCAATGGGGGGGCTGGGGCCAACGTCCTGACTTTC.

In this sample, this clonotype turned up many times. V usage is TRBV7-7 and J usage is TRBJ2-5; D is tentatively TRBD1 or TRBD2 (6 bases each). Per germline, CDR1 SSHAT and CDR2 FNYEAQ (reference sequence). The CDR3 runs 14 residues. Trimming took off 2 bases at V and 3 bases at J, with 10 bases between the two ends. The CDR3 loop reads CASSLLGGKETQYF. CDR3 DNA: TGTGCCAGCAGCTTATTGGGGGGCAAAGAGACCCAGTACTTC.

CDR3 in DNA: TGTGCCAGCAGCCTACGGGCTAGCGGGGTTATGTATGAGCAGTACTTC. It is translated as CASSLRASGVMYEQYF. The chain links TRBV9 to TRBJ2-7, with TRBD2 identical over 9 bases. V trimming: 4 bases; J trimming: 7 bases; junction bases outside the gene matches: 15. The CDR3 consists of 16 residues. The germline V gene has CDR1 SGDLS and CDR2 YYNGEE. The whole variable domain, filled in from reference TRBV9 and TRBJ2-7, reads DSGVTQTPKHLITATGQRVTLRCSPRSGDLSVYWYQQSLDQGLQFLIQYYNGEERAKGNILERFSAQQFPDLHSELNLSSLELGDSALYFCASSLRASGVMYEQYFGPGTRLTVT.

This rearrangement joins TRBV20-1 to TRBJ2-1; D not certain. Germline assignment: CDR1 DFQATT and CDR2 SNEGSKA (reference sequence). The CDR3 loop spans 13 amino acids. V was shortened by 5 bases and J by 6 bases, with 14 bases between the two germline ends. CDR3 sequence reads: CSAPPVSRNEQFF. Written as DNA, the CDR3 is TGCAGTGCTCCCCCCGTGAGTCGCAATGAGCAGTTCTTC.

The chain carries TRBV12-3 or TRBV12-4 and TRBJ2-3; 8 bases are a match to TRBD2. V shed 4 bases and J 2 bases; nucleotides not matched to a gene: 5. This CDR3 has 15 residues. CDR3 sequence (DNA): TGTGCCAGCAGTTCCCCGGGGGGGCTCACAGATACGCAGTATTTT. It codes for CASSSPGGLTDTQYF.

This rearrangement joins TRBV2 to TRBJ2-7; tentatively, D is TRBD1 (5 bases). With 11 bases removed from V and 3 bases from J, the gap between germline ends came to 14 bases. The germline V gene encodes CDR1 SNHLY and CDR2 FYNNEI. The CDR3 is made up of 12 amino acids. The CDR3 protein is CAGHGFSYEQYF. Written as DNA, the CDR3 is TGTGCCGGACATGGTTTTAGCTACGAGCAGTACTTC.

This clonotype was seen a handful of times. The chain joins TRBV5-1 to TRBJ1-2, with TRBD1 identical over 8 bases. V gave up 10 bases and J gave up 2 bases; unmatched junction bases: 7. Germline V lookup: CDR1 SGHRS, CDR2 YFSETQ. This CDR3 contains 13 residues. The CDR3 region is CASTGEGNYGYTF. The CDR3 DNA follows: TGCGCCTCGACAGGGGAGGGCAACTATGGCTACACCTTC.

As regards this clonotype: Its ends do not fully match the called genes, so a read error is possible. CDR3 DNA: TGCACCAGCAGCACCAGGGGGCTTGAGCAGTTCTTC. Encoded protein: CTSSTRGLEQFF. This sequence joins TRBV5-1 and TRBJ2-1; 8 nucleotides align to TRBD1. The CDR3 runs to 12 residues. Germline loops: CDR1 SGHRS, CDR2 YFSETQ.

The chain recombines TRBV20-1 with TRBJ1-5; TRBD1 matches at 8 bases. This CDR3 region has 16 residues. Germline V gene lookup returns CDR1 DFQATT and CDR2 SNEGSKA (reference sequence). With 1 base clipped from V and 7 bases from J, the junction kept 12 bases outside the gene matches. The CDR3 here is CSARGAGGAGYQPQHF. CDR3 in DNA: TGCAGTGCTAGAGGGGCAGGGGGCGCGGGTTACCAGCCCCAGCATTTT.

The chain uses TRBV11-2 and TRBJ2-4; D gene uncertain. Matching the DNA end better, TRBJ2-7 makes the J call doubtful. The CDR3 is 11 amino acids. The V gene's germline CDR1 is SGHAT and CDR2 FQNNGV. The CDR3 DNA follows: TGTGCCAGCACCCGGTTCGACGAGCAGTACTTC. Protein product: CASTRFDEQYF.

Points on this clonotype: The junction differs from germline at one of its ends, possibly a read error. The chain has TRBV5-4 and TRBJ2-5, with 8 bases fitting TRBD1. Germline V gene data show CDR1 as SGHNT and CDR2 as YYREEE (reference sequence). The length of the CDR3 is 15 residues. CDR3 bases: TGTGCCAGCAACTTGACAGGGGTGTTCGGGGAGACCCAGTACTTC. It codes for CASNLTGVFGETQYF.

This clonotype appeared a single time. The J gene is TRBJ1-5, the V gene TRBV12-3 or TRBV12-4; TRBD1 aligns across 7 bases. V shed 5 bases, J shed 2 bases, and the junction held 9 bases outside the gene matches. CDR3 length equals 16 residues. The chain's CDR3 is CASSLRQGDGNQPQHF. Here the CDR3 DNA reads TGTGCCAGCAGTCTGCGACAGGGTGACGGCAATCAGCCCCAGCATTTT.

The V gene is TRBV5-5, the J gene TRBJ1-4, with 7 bases aligning to TRBD1. This CDR3 comprises 16 residues. Germline V lookup: CDR1 SGHKS, CDR2 YYEKEE (reference sequence). V lost 0 bases to trimming and J lost 6 bases; unmatched junction nucleotides: 8. DNA of the CDR3: TGTGCCAGCAGCTTGGACAGGGGCTTCCTATATGAAAAACTGTTTTTT. The encoded protein is CASSLDRGFLYEKLFF.

This clonotype came up a few times. The rearrangement links TRBV6-6 to TRBJ2-5; possible D gene TRBD2, 6 bases. Germline V lookup: CDR1 MNHNY, CDR2 SVGAGI (reference sequence). V lost 8 bases and J 1 base, leaving 11 bases between the germline ends. CDR3 length: 13 amino acids. The CDR3 region is CASCRGSQETQYF. CDR3 DNA sequence: TGTGCCAGCTGCCGGGGGTCCCAAGAGACCCAGTACTTC.

The V and J genes are TRBV4-2 and TRBJ2-5; D possibly corresponds to TRBD1 (6 bases). The length of the CDR3 is 14 residues. V was cut by 0 bases and J by 4 bases, with 9 bases left in between. The germline gives CDR1 LGHNA, CDR2 YNFKEQ. The CDR3 loop is CASSQEGRGETQYF. The CDR3 region has the DNA TGTGCCAGCAGCCAAGAGGGCAGGGGAGAGACCCAGTACTTC.

This clonotype showed up many times. V gene TRBV3-1 combines with J gene TRBJ1-1; no firm D call. Germline values: CDR1 LGHDT, CDR2 YNNKEL (reference sequence). The V gene lost 1 base and the J gene lost 1 base, with 7 bases spanning the gap. The CDR3 runs 14 residues. The CDR3 bases are TGTGCCAGCAGCCAAGGTCCGGGGAACACTGAAGCTTTCTTT. It encodes CASSQGPGNTEAFF.

The chain links TRBV4-2 to TRBJ2-7; D may be TRBD1 or TRBD2 (5 bases each). The end of the DNA fits TRBJ2-4 better, so the J call may be wrong. The CDR3 consists of 16 residues. Germline-derived CDR1 and CDR2 are LGHNA and YNFKEQ. In nucleotides, the CDR3 is TGTGCCAGCAGCCAAGATCCAACGGGGACGGGGAACATTCAGTACTTC. Translating gives CASSQDPTGTGNIQYF.

This clonotype was counted a few times. V usage is TRBV29-1 and J usage is TRBJ1-2; D unresolved. V was clipped by 0 bases and J by 4 bases, with 9 bases between them. Per germline, CDR1 SQVTM and CDR2 ANQGSEA. The length of the CDR3 is 13 residues. The CDR3 loop reads CSVEEEAIYGYTF. For the CDR3, the DNA is TGCAGCGTTGAAGAGGAGGCCATCTATGGCTACACCTTC.

In DNA, the CDR3 is TGCGCCAGCAGCTCGGACGGGGTCTCCTACAATGAGCAGTTCTTC. Its protein is CASSSDGVSYNEQFF. J is TRBJ2-1 and V is TRBV5-1; a weak D match, TRBD2 (5 bases). V shed 3 bases and J shed 0 bases, with 10 bases lying between them. CDR1 SGHRS and CDR2 YFSETQ come from the germline V gene. The CDR3 length is 15 residues.